This entry describes one T cell receptor (beta chain). Its binding antigen is unknown. Base qualities were left out, and no much larger clone turns up one base away. This specimen belongs to a study of cytomegalovirus exposure and HLA in healthy donors (dated by TCRdb to the late 2010s). Study-level background: An earlier analysis of some 500 of the donors reported 250 to 350 Gb of sequence data and about 100 million unique TCR beta sequences from around 200 million T cells. About 300 gigabases of sequencing data and approximately 93 million unique TCR sequences were included in an early release covering roughly 600 HLA-typed donors. Among the 398 genotyped donors, 75% to 90% belonged to the genetic ancestry cluster associated with self-reported Caucasian donors. The study aimed to test whether signatures of past pathogen exposure could be identified by cataloging public T cell receptors. The study used immunosequencing to profile the T cell repertoires of 600 to 850 subjects and linked those repertoires to cytomegalovirus serostatus. In addition to the first cohort of roughly 670 subjects, a separate validation cohort of 120 different subjects was used. To predict cytomegalovirus infection status, the study combined high-throughput TCR immunosequencing, statistical association of individual TCRs with disease status, and machine learning. A later analysis re-analyzed previously published TCR beta repertoires from roughly 630 donors and added high-resolution HLA genotyping to study TCR occurrence patterns. Rather than drawing on any new phenotypic data, the later analysis identified candidate immune exposures from TCR beta sequences and the way those sequences occurred across donors. An earlier analysis of a few hundred of the donors applied high-throughput TCR beta sequencing to assess whether each TCR beta V gene segment acted as functional or pseudogenic. Donor age, sex, ethnicity and CMV serostatus were collected together with the repertoire data. A later genetic analysis took genome-wide SNP genotypes for 398 of the 666 donors and used that subset as a discovery cohort. Every discovery cohort repertoire had been produced on one sequencing platform. HLA typing included class I and class II loci at four-digit resolution. Typing coverage varied by locus: roughly 620-630 donors for A, B, C, DRB1 and DQB1; approximately 560 for DQA1; about 600 for DPA1; around 450 for DPB1. Roughly five DR-DQ haplotypes were handled as single units for association and clustering, since linkage in the cohort was strong. Among approximately 370 genotyped donors of the cohort, an average of approximately 240,000 unique TCR beta nucleotide sequences was sequenced per donor, of which about 18% were non-productive. The research as a whole found: The study gave a list of around 170 TCR beta chains associated with cytomegalovirus. Compared with the 666-donor mean, donors in an Asian-associated ancestry cluster had fewer N-insertions in productive TCRs, according to a later genetic analysis. A cluster of highly shared sequence variants was judged likely to represent a technical artifact of the sequencing pipeline. Because HLA typing was unavailable for some donors at each locus, only the typed subset was used in association tests. Three of the identified cytomegalovirus-associated TCR beta chains were confirmed in vitro to be specific for cytomegalovirus antigens. Specific HLA alleles were associated with 18,000 or so TCR beta sequences at a false discovery rate of 0.05 in a later analysis. A further reported finding was that TCR beta sequences accurately predicted the HLA-A and HLA-B alleles for most subjects in the first cohort. Most CMV-associated TCR beta chains appeared to be HLA-restricted in a later analysis, and the HLA associations seemed to be driven largely by CMV exposure. The authors suggested that the approach could potentially be extended to other disease states and immunological phenotypes. Across donors, most TCR sequences were observed very rarely, whereas some public TCRs were present in many individuals. Compared with equally common non-associated chains, HLA-associated TCR beta chains in a later analysis were more clonally expanded and had lower generation probabilities. About 17 rarely observed V segments, including chromosome 9 orphons, were excluded from the earlier analysis of about 610 of the donors because counts were too low. Immune exposure information for the cohort was limited to CMV serostatus. Some IMGT-functional V segments, including TRBV6-2 and TRBV6-3, could not be told apart with the 87-base-pair reads, so those segments were excluded. Only TCR beta chains were sequenced in this cohort, and the absence of alpha or paired-chain data limited detectable features. When HLA alleles, especially DR and DQ, strongly co-occurred, TCR associations were difficult to assign to individual alleles. An earlier analysis of approximately 540 of the donors showed that most TCR beta V segments appeared in productive rearrangements either about 87% or about 30% of the time, which broadly matched IMGT annotations. The presence/absence analyses assumed that sequencing depth was roughly uniform across donors, and that assumption may not be true. Correlated functional status among segregating V segments might be attributable to linkage disequilibrium, but an unknown experimental factor could not be ruled out. In a later genetic analysis, a missense DCLRE1C variant was associated with V-gene and J-gene trimming of TCR beta chains, and the association was replicated in an independent cohort. A later analysis reported that several top co-occurrence clusters appeared linked to parvovirus B19, influenza, CMV and Epstein-Barr virus. According to a later analysis, TCR association rates differed among HLA loci, with DRB1 alleles showing the most associated TCRs and HLA-C alleles showing the fewest. In both the original and validation cohorts, the classifier was reported to diagnose cytomegalovirus status with high specificity and sensitivity.

In total, roughly 710 healthy bone marrow donors made up the cohort. Cohort members were all nominally healthy when sampled, although unrecorded immune exposures were likely present. The donor tested CMV seropositive, placing the donor among the 290 or so seropositive members of the cohort. Every donor gave a peripheral blood sample, and the peripheral blood mononuclear cells from that sample were used for TCR beta sequencing. Genomic DNA extraction from the blood cell samples was performed with the Qiagen DNeasy Blood Extraction Kit. The protocol used for the library was the immunoSEQ multiplex PCR assay. The multiplex PCR relied on a mix of 60 forward primers for TCR Vbeta segments and 13 reverse primers for TCR Jbeta segments. The CDR3 region of rearranged TCR beta genes was amplified from genomic DNA by a multiplex PCR assay. The Illumina HiSeq System was used to sequence the amplified TCR beta libraries as 87-base-pair reads. Per the source publication's procedure: Across the 666 repertoires, a later analysis counted 75 million to 90 million unique TCR beta chains, roughly 11 million of which were shared by at least two donors. Raw reads were error-corrected and collapsed into unique sequences by a nearest-neighbor algorithm in which closely related sequences were merged to remove PCR and sequencing errors. To assign V, D and J gene segments, CDR3 sequences were aligned to IMGT reference sequences. For a sequence to be retained, at least a six-nucleotide match to both a V gene segment and a J gene segment was required. A rearrangement counted as productive if the CDR3 had no stop codons and remained in frame with V and J, and every other rearrangement counted as non-productive. CDR3 was defined according to IMGT convention as the region running from the second conserved V-encoded cysteine to the conserved J-encoded phenylalanine. In an earlier analysis of around 640 of the donors, sequences lacking an unambiguous match to a single V gene segment were excluded. In an earlier analysis of around 590 of the donors, a V segment was called functional when productive rearrangements were above 56.7%, and segregating when the standard deviation between donors exceeded 5%. To diagnose cytomegalovirus status from the catalog of TCR beta chain sequences, a statistical classification framework was built. In a later analysis, V and J genes were assigned by comparing TCR nucleotide sequences against IMGT/GENE-DB human TR gene sequences. A later analysis assigned CDR3 sequences and most-parsimonious VDJ recombination scenarios with the TCRdist pipeline. In a later analysis, every TCR beta chain was defined by the combination of its CDR3 amino acid sequence and its V-gene family, and reads without a unique V-gene family were dropped. As a way to deal with suspected cross-contamination and a sequencing artifact, a later analysis dropped 500 to 700 nucleotide sequences that were highly shared and had low generation probability. In a later analysis, a clonal expansion index was calculated for each public chain from normalized within-repertoire ranks of inferred template counts. In a later analysis, generation probabilities were computed using a VDJ recombination model fitted to out-of-frame rearrangements, and the results were checked against IGoR. In a later analysis, TCR-TCR, TCR-HLA and TCR-CMV co-occurrence was scored with hypergeometric tests, and a repertoire-size bias correction was applied to TCR pairs. A later analysis estimated false discovery rates by permuting HLA or CMV assignments 20 times. In a later analysis, co-occurring TCRs were grouped with DBSCAN, and TCRdist sequence similarity was added when clustering was performed within HLA-allele-positive subsets. For co-occurrence clustering, repertoires with fewer than 30,000 or more than 120,000 public chains were excluded, along with five or six repertoires with anomalous nucleotide sharing. Not all clones reach the TCRdb copy of this immuneACCESS table, which keeps in-frame sequences only. Checked studies attribute under half of the gap to unresolved V genes and leave the rest unexplained. V and J calls and clone size are copied from that table; D and trimming were computed from the DNA. Present in this sample are some 150,000 clones, more than 80% of which were seen just once. Of the sample, 4% to 5% is held by the ten largest clones.

Deletion took 0 bases off V and 1 base off J, with a span of 6 bases between the germline ends. The CDR3 sequence holds 14 residues, the cysteine and phenylalanine included. The sequence is cut down to CDR3 DNA, 42 bases in frame from base 1. The germline V gene provides CDR1 MGHRA and CDR2 YSYEKL. The sequence was obtained from a woman younger than 30 in good health and CMV-seropositive. Sequenced sample: PBMCs. The V and J segments used are TRBV4-1 and TRBJ1-1; the D gene identity is not certain. CDR3 protein: CASSQERKNTEAFF. The nucleotide sequence reads TGCGCCAGCAGCCAAGAGAGGAAGAACACTGAAGCTTTCTTT.